Each of the 13 T cell receptor beta chains below was sequenced from the same sample in a study of patients and donors after allogeneic stem cell transplantation. A single record per CDR3 protein comes from TCRdb applying MiXCR to the RT-PCR reads. Among about 210,000 distinct CDR3 sequences, over 30% were seen once, and the ten largest hold approximately 10%. Sequencing was done on a sample of blood, either unsorted or a sorted T cell fraction (not recorded which). The receptors originated from a human donor who was either an allogeneic HSCT recipient or a stem cell or donor lymphocyte infusion donor (not recorded which). It is not recorded whose cells these are; they may come from a transplant donor.

The V and J genes are TRBV4-1 and TRBJ1-5, with 11 bases that match TRBD1. Per the germline V gene, CDR1 is MGHRA and CDR2 is YSYEKL. The CDR3 runs 15 residues. With 4 bases clipped from V and 3 bases from J, the junction kept 2 bases outside the gene matches. The CDR3 nucleotides read TGCGCCAGCAGCCGGACAGGGGGCGACAATCAGCCCCAGCATTTT. Encoded protein: CASSRTGGDNQPQHF.

This chain connects TRBV20-1 to TRBJ1-6; D is unresolved. The CDR3 sequence is 13 residues long. Germline assignment: CDR1 DFQATT and CDR2 SNEGSKA (reference sequence). V lost 4 bases and J lost 5, with 9 bases in between. This chain's CDR3 is CSAMGGNNSPLHF. For the CDR3, the DNA is TGCAGTGCTATGGGCGGGAATAATTCACCCCTCCACTTT.

The V and J genes are TRBV7-3 and TRBJ2-7, with D unclear. Trimming stripped 3 bases from V and 0 bases from J, with 12 bases between. The germline gives CDR1 SGHTA, CDR2 FQGTGA. The CDR3 covers 15 residues. Here the CDR3 DNA reads TGTGCCAGCAGCTTGACGGTGTCCAGCTCCTACGAGCAGTACTTC. Translating gives CASSLTVSSSYEQYF. Together with reference TRBV7-3 and TRBJ2-7, the CDR3 gives the full variable domain: GAGVSQTPSNKVTEKGKYVELRCDPISGHTALYWYRQSLGQGPEFLIYFQGTGAADDSGLPNDRFFAVRPEGSVSTLKIQRTERGDSAVYLCASSLTVSSSYEQYFGPGTRLTVT.

The V gene is TRBV20-1, the J gene TRBJ2-7; possible D gene TRBD1, 5 bases. This CDR3 comprises 14 residues. The germline CDR1 and CDR2 sequences are DFQATT and SNEGSKA (reference sequence). Trimming took off 7 bases at V and 7 bases at J, with 23 bases between the two ends. The CDR3 loop is CSGTRHSDGREQYF. DNA of the CDR3: TGCAGTGGGACAAGGCACTCTGATGGGCGGGAGCAGTACTTC.

This clonotype was recorded a few times. The gene calls are TRBV30 and TRBJ1-5, with D perhaps matching TRBD1 (5 bases). The germline gives CDR1 GTSNPN, CDR2 SVGIG (reference sequence). The CDR3 has 14 residues. V gave up 0 bases and J gave up 7 bases, with 13 bases separating them. The CDR3 DNA sequence: TGTGCCTGGAGTGTCTCAGGGTTGGGACAGCCCCAGCATTTT. It translates to CAWSVSGLGQPQHF. The whole variable domain, filled in from reference TRBV30 and TRBJ1-5, reads SQTIHQWPATLVQPVGSPLSLECTVEGTSNPNLYWYRQAAGRGLQLLFYSVGIGQISSEVPQNLSASRPQDRQFILSSKKLLLSDSGFYLCAWSVSGLGQPQHFGDGTRLSIL.

V usage is TRBV7-9 and J usage is TRBJ2-3; 11 bases are shared with TRBD2. J gave up 2 bases and V 4 bases, and 11 bases lay outside the gene matches. This CDR3 contains 18 residues. Germline V gene lookup returns CDR1 SEHNR and CDR2 FQNEAQ (reference sequence). The CDR3, as DNA: TGTGCCAGCAGCTCTACCTTGACGACTAGCGGGGACACAGATACGCAGTATTTT. As protein: CASSSTLTTSGDTDTQYF.

This clonotype has a handful of counts. The chain has TRBV6-9 and TRBJ1-1; D ambiguous. The CDR3 consists of 13 residues. The V and J ends lost 7 bases and 0 bases respectively, with 9 bases between them. Germline V gene lookup returns CDR1 MNHGY and CDR2 SVAAGI. CDR3 nucleotides: TGTGCCAGCACTAAACCCCTGAACACTGAAGCTTTCTTT. Its protein is CASTKPLNTEAFF.

The chain uses TRBV28 and TRBJ1-5; D may be TRBD1 (6 bases). The CDR3 is 17 residues long. Looked up from germline, CDR1 is MDHEN and CDR2 is SYDVKM. V dropped 2 bases and J dropped 1 base, with 15 bases sitting between them. This CDR3 is CASSLVGHLGSNQPQHF. CDR3 sequence (DNA): TGTGCCAGCAGTTTAGTGGGACATCTAGGAAGCAATCAGCCCCAGCATTTT.

The chain uses TRBV3-1 and TRBJ2-5, with D possibly matching TRBD1 (5 bases). The germline CDR1 and CDR2 sequences are LGHDT and YNNKEL (reference sequence). The length of the CDR3 is 17 residues. Trimming pared 0 bases from V and 3 bases from J, leaving 17 bases between. CDR3 DNA sequence: TGTGCCAGCAGCCAAGATTTTTGGCGGCAGGGAAAAGAGACCCAGTACTTC. It yields the protein CASSQDFWRQGKETQYF.

The rearrangement uses TRBV5-1 and TRBJ1-1; D perhaps matches TRBD1 (6 bases). There are 15 residues in the CDR3. Germline V gives CDR1 SGHRS, CDR2 YFSETQ. Trimming stripped 2 bases from V and 6 bases from J, with 17 bases between. This CDR3 reads CASSLPGPGGPEAFF. The CDR3 DNA is TGCGCCAGCAGCTTACCGGGACCCGGGGGCCCTGAAGCTTTCTTT. The full variable domain, in which reference TRBV5-1 and TRBJ1-1 provide the parts outside the CDR3, is KAGVTQTPRYLIKTRGQQVTLSCSPISGHRSVSWYQQTPGQGLQFLFEYFSETQRNKGNFPGRFSGRQFSNSRSEMNVSTLELGDSALYLCASSLPGPGGPEAFFGQGTRLTVV.

The chain uses TRBV7-9 and TRBJ1-5; 8 bases are a match to TRBD1. Germline V gene lookup returns CDR1 SEHNR and CDR2 FQNEAQ (reference sequence). Trimming took 1 base from V and 6 from J; bases not matched to a gene: 5. The length of the CDR3 is 15 residues. In DNA form, the CDR3 reads TGTGCCAGCAGCTTAGGGACAGGGATCGGTCAGCCCCAGCATTTT. Translating it yields CASSLGTGIGQPQHF. Looking up the rest from reference TRBV7-9 and TRBJ1-5 gives the full variable domain: DTGVSQNPRHKITKRGQNVTFRCDPISEHNRLYWYRQTLGQGPEFLTYFQNEAQLEKSRLLSDRFSAERPKGSFSTLEIQRTEQGDSAMYLCASSLGTGIGQPQHFGDGTRLSIL.

This clonotype appeared a few times. V usage is TRBV6-5 and J usage is TRBJ1-1; D not certain. With 4 bases removed from V and 4 bases from J, the gap between germline ends came to 10 bases. This CDR3 is built from 13 residues. Germline values: CDR1 MNHEY, CDR2 SVGAGI. Here the CDR3 reads CASSLSRTTEAFF. The CDR3 bases are TGTGCCAGCAGTTTGTCCCGGACCACTGAAGCTTTCTTT.

This CDR3 reads CASSTARGQPQHF. DNA for the CDR3: TGTGCCAGCAGCACAGCCAGAGGGCAGCCCCAGCATTTT. The V and J genes are TRBV7-2 and TRBJ1-5; D gene uncertain. V was shortened by 5 bases and J by 7 bases, with 12 bases between the two germline ends. The CDR3 runs 13 residues. CDR1 and CDR2 (germline): SGHTA, FQGNSA.